This T cell receptor (beta chain) is from a study of cytomegalovirus exposure and HLA in healthy donors. The junction had 4 bases not matched to a gene; V was cut back by 2 bases and J by 4 bases. Germline V gives CDR1 MNHNY, CDR2 SVGAGI (reference sequence). The CDR3 is 14 amino acids. Assay used: immunoSEQ multiplex PCR; TCRdb lists only in-frame clones, some missing. The table lists 95,000 to 150,000 clones, around 90% of them singletons, with approximately 2% in the top ten. The source of this sequence is a woman between 18 and 30 years old in good health and CMV-seronegative. The sample taken for sequencing was PBMCs. The gene calls are TRBV6-6 and TRBJ2-7; 8 bases map to TRBD1. The CDR3 protein is CASSYAGGGYEQYF. CDR3 DNA: TGTGCCAGCAGTTACGCAGGGGGCGGTTACGAGCAGTACTTC.